The following is a T cell receptor (beta chain) sequence with its context. The data belong to a study of blood T cell repertoires in COVID-19. Assay: immunoSEQ multiplex PCR; the TCRdb copy retains only in-frame clones and omits some. In the table there are approximately 390,000 clones, around nine tenths of which are singletons. The sample consisted of PBMCs or T cells enriched from blood (not recorded which). This receptor was obtained from a woman in her forties or fifties who had recovered from COVID-19.

The CDR3 region has the DNA TGCGCCAGCAGCCCGCCGGGAAGCGGGGGAGGGAATGAGCAGTTCTTC. It is translated as CASSPPGSGGGNEQFF. The chain employs TRBV5-1 and TRBJ2-1, with TRBD2 matching over 8 bases. Looked up from germline, CDR1 is SGHRS and CDR2 is YFSETQ. This CDR3 region has 16 residues. Trimming removed 4 bases from V and 7 bases from J; junction bases left unmatched: 13.